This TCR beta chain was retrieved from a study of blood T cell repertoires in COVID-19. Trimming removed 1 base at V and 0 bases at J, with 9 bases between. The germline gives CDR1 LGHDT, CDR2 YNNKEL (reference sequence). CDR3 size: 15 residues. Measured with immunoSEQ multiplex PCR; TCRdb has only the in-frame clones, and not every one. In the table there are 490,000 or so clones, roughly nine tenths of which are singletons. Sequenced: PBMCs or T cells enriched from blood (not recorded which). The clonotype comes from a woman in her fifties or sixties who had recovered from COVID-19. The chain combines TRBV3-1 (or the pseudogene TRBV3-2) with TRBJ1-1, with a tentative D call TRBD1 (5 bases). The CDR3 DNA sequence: TGTGCCAGCAGCCAAGCGGGGGGTATGAACACTGAAGCTTTCTTT. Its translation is CASSQAGGMNTEAFF.